This T cell receptor (beta chain) was sequenced in a study of cytomegalovirus exposure and HLA in healthy donors. Study findings and constraints: Altogether, about 160 TCR beta chains were recorded as cytomegalovirus-associated. Most likely, a cluster of highly shared sequence variants arose as a sequencing artifact. TCR sequences were mostly rare, though some public TCRs occurred in many donors.

In regard to this clone: Its antigen remains unknown.

Donors were nominally healthy when sampled, though unrecorded immune exposures were likely. Amplification used 60 Vbeta primers and 13 Jbeta primers. Measured with immunoSEQ multiplex PCR; TCRdb has only the in-frame clones, and not every one. The sample yields under 110,000 clones, roughly 85% seen once. The CDR3 is made up of 13 amino acids. Germline assignment: CDR1 LNHNV and CDR2 YYDKDF (reference sequence). Trimming shortened V by 3 bases and J by 4 bases, and 9 bases separated the two germline ends. This sequence was found in a young man in good health and CMV-seronegative. Sequenced: PBMCs. The V call is TRBV15, the J call TRBJ1-2; D uncertain. The CDR3 region is CATSSRGIYGYTF. The CDR3 nucleotides are TGTGCCACCAGCAGTAGAGGGATCTATGGCTACACCTTC.